These 2 T cell receptor beta chains came from one sample sequenced in a study of T cell responses to AZD1222 COVID-19 vaccine. Sequencing was performed with immunoSEQ multiplex PCR; in TCRdb, only in-frame clones are kept and a portion is missing. The table includes under 150,000 clones, 85% to 95% detected once. This specimen was peripheral blood, taken 28 days after the second AZD1222 dose. These receptors all come from an adult who received the AZD1222 COVID-19 vaccine.

The CDR3 sequence is CASSREGNHYGYTF. For the CDR3, the DNA is TGTGCCAGCAGTCGAGAGGGAAATCACTATGGCTACACCTTC. This chain uses TRBV28 with TRBJ1-2; D gene ambiguous. The CDR3 length is 14 residues. The germline V gene encodes CDR1 MDHEN and CDR2 SYDVKM. With 5 bases removed from V and 3 bases from J, the gap between germline ends came to 13 bases.

This chain connects TRBV24-1 to TRBJ1-5; D perhaps matches TRBD1 (6 bases). Germline V gives CDR1 KGHDR, CDR2 SFDVKD. The CDR3 is made up of 14 amino acids. V lost 9 bases, J lost 7 bases, and 18 bases lay in between. The CDR3 loop reads CATAGSGDTQPQHF. Here the CDR3 DNA reads TGTGCCACCGCAGGTTCAGGGGATACCCAGCCCCAGCATTTT.